The rows below give T cell receptor beta chains drawn from one sample of a study of CD8 T cells in Susac syndrome. TCRdb processed the immunoSEQ multiplex PCR reads anew with MiXCR; each CDR3 protein has one entry. The sample holds fewer than 350,000 distinct CDR3 sequences; roughly 85% are singletons and the top ten take about 0.22%. The sample consisted of CD8+ T cells from PBMCs. Source of these receptors: a human donor with multiple sclerosis. Each CDR3 is given with its conserved first and last residue. A D gene is named only where the DNA matches it firmly. Some rows mark clone size as missing; the rest say once, few, many or name a class of expanded clone.

>-|-|TRBJ2-1|TRBV4-1
CASSQPTLVRGEQFF
TGCGCCAGCAGCCAACCGACACTAGTCAGGGGTGAGCAGTTCTTC
>TRBD2|-|TRBJ2-7|TRBV28
CASSWNSGSGSYEQYF
TGTGCCAGCAGCTGGAATAGCGGGAGTGGGTCCTACGAGCAGTACTTC
>-|few|TRBJ1-5|TRBV12-3/TRBV12-4
CASSFSLDRIRHF
TGTGCCAGCAGTTTTTCCCTCGACAGGATCCGGCATTTT
>-|-|TRBJ1-2|TRBV30
CAWSAPAGVYGYTF
TGTGCCTGGAGCGCCCCAGCCGGGGTCTATGGCTACACCTTC
>-|-|TRBJ2-2|TRBV15
CATSRKGAENTGELFF
TGTGCCACCAGCAGAAAAGGGGCCGAGAACACCGGGGAGCTGTTTTTT
>-|-|TRBJ2-3|TRBV27
CASSLSRNTRGTDTQYF
TGTGCCAGCAGTTTATCGAGGAACACAAGGGGCACAGATACGCAGTATTTT
>-|-|TRBJ1-2|TRBV7-9
CASSLAGPGALDYGYTF
TGTGCCAGCAGCTTAGCGGGTCCGGGGGCGCTGGACTATGGCTACACCTTC
>-|once|TRBJ2-4|TRBV15
CATSPGVQWPFQYF
TGTGCCACCAGCCCCGGGGTCCAGTGGCCTTTTCAGTACTTC
>TRBD1|-|TRBJ2-5|TRBV28
CASSLKTGTGWETQYF
TGTGCCAGCAGTCTGAAAACCGGGACAGGGTGGGAGACCCAGTACTTC
>-|once|TRBJ1-5|TRBV24-1
CATSDGSTEIGNQPQHF
TGTGCCACCAGTGATGGGTCGACAGAAATCGGCAATCAGCCCCAGCATTTT
>-|once|TRBJ1-1|TRBV28
CASSSRTGRNLGTEAFF
TGTGCCAGCAGTTCCCGGACCGGCCGGAACCTGGGAACTGAAGCTTTCTTT
>-|-|TRBJ1-6|TRBV6-6
CASSSGPYNSPLHF
TGTGCCAGCAGTTCGGGACCCTATAATTCACCCCTCCACTTT
>-|-|TRBJ2-7|TRBV7-9
CASTSPEGSYEQYF
TGTGCCAGCACCTCCCCCGAGGGTTCCTACGAGCAGTACTTC
>-|-|TRBJ2-1|TRBV6-5
CASSYSGFNEQFF
TGTGCCAGCAGTTATAGTGGATTCAATGAGCAGTTCTTC
>-|-|TRBJ1-1|TRBV28
CASSFSIGTEAFF
TGTGCCAGCAGTTTTTCGATCGGTACTGAAGCTTTCTTT
>-|-|TRBJ1-6|TRBV19
CASSMRRASSYNSPLHF
TGTGCCAGTAGTATGAGAAGGGCAAGCTCCTATAATTCACCCCTCCACTTT
>TRBD2|-|TRBJ2-2|TRBV27
CASSDNLAGVMSGELFF
TGTGCCAGCAGCGATAATCTAGCGGGAGTGATGTCCGGGGAGCTGTTTTTT
>-|few|TRBJ2-1|TRBV7-8
CASSLYGTQGRDEQFF
TGTGCCAGCAGCTTATACGGTACCCAGGGTCGGGATGAGCAGTTCTTC
>-|-|TRBJ2-6|TRBV24-1
CATSDFMGSGANVLTF
TGTGCCACCAGTGATTTTATGGGATCTGGGGCCAACGTCCTGACTTTC
>-|-|TRBJ2-1|TRBV27
CASSFRGNYNEQFF
TGTGCCAGCAGTTTCCGGGGCAACTACAATGAGCAGTTCTTC
>TRBD1|-|TRBJ1-5|TRBV3-1
CASSQDGQGDQPQHF
TGTGCCAGCAGCCAAGATGGACAGGGGGATCAGCCCCAGCATTTT
>-|-|TRBJ2-4|TRBV28
CASRTDIAKNIQYF
TGTGCCAGCAGGACAGATATAGCCAAAAACATTCAGTACTTC
>TRBD2|once|TRBJ2-1|TRBV28
CTSSPHLRDYSYNEQFF
TGTACCAGCAGTCCCCACCTGAGGGACTACTCCTACAATGAGCAGTTCTTC
>-|-|TRBJ1-5|TRBV7-9
CASSLAEAGYNQPQHF
TGTGCCAGCAGCTTAGCGGAGGCAGGCTACAATCAGCCCCAGCATTTT
>TRBD2|few|TRBJ2-7|TRBV5-4
CASMWSSGSYEQYF
TGTGCCAGCATGTGGAGTAGCGGGAGCTACGAGCAGTACTTC
>TRBD2|-|TRBJ2-1|TRBV27
CASSLVLAMEQFF
TGTGCCAGCAGTTTAGTACTAGCGATGGAGCAGTTCTTC
>TRBD2|-|TRBJ2-1|TRBV29-1
CSVEGGLAGSNEQFF
TGCAGCGTTGAAGGGGGGCTAGCGGGATCTAATGAGCAGTTCTTC
>-|-|TRBJ1-2|TRBV7-9
CASSSPPRGRVYGYTF
TGTGCCAGCAGCTCCCCACCCAGAGGGAGAGTTTATGGCTACACCTTC
>-|once|TRBJ2-1|TRBV4-3
CASSQDQNRGGNEQFF
TGCGCCAGCAGCCAAGATCAGAACAGGGGAGGTAATGAGCAGTTCTTC
>TRBD1|once|TRBJ2-1|TRBV28
CASSPSIAGTDNEQFF
TGTGCCAGCAGTCCCTCGATAGCCGGGACAGACAATGAGCAGTTCTTC
>-|-|TRBJ1-1|TRBV27
CASRTLVGLGNTEAFF
TGTGCCAGCAGGACTTTAGTAGGGCTGGGGAACACTGAAGCTTTCTTT
>-|-|TRBJ1-1|TRBV28
CASSLLAQQELNTEAFFVGEAFF
-
>TRBD2|once|TRBJ2-3|TRBV6-6
CASSYTSGSTTDTQYF
TGTGCCAGCAGTTACACTAGCGGGAGTACGACAGATACGCAGTATTTT
>-|-|TRBJ1-5|TRBV7-9
CASSLDGLSNQPQHF
TGTGCCAGCAGCTTAGATGGGCTTAGCAATCAGCCCCAGCATTTT
>-|-|TRBJ1-5|TRBV28
CASSLPGAGGQPQHF
TGTGCCAGCAGTTTACCGGGGGCAGGAGGTCAGCCCCAGCATTTT
>TRBD1|-|TRBJ1-1|TRBV9
CASSVDRGGPEAFF
TGTGCCAGCAGCGTCGACAGGGGAGGTCCTGAAGCTTTCTTT
>-|-|TRBJ2-3|TRBV11-1
CASSPPRLTQYF
TGTGCCAGCAGCCCCCCTCGACTCACGCAGTATTTT
>-|-|TRBJ1-2|TRBV27
CASSFLPDYGYTF
TGTGCCAGCAGTTTTCTCCCGGACTATGGCTACACCTTC
>-|-|TRBJ1-1|TRBV7-3
CASSLTQGLGTEAFF
TGTGCCAGCAGCTTAACCCAGGGACTCGGCACTGAAGCTTTCTTT
>-|once|TRBJ2-7|TRBV12-2
CASRSFRKSPHEQYF
TGTGCAAGTCGCTCGTTTAGGAAGAGTCCCCACGAGCAGTACTTC
>-|-|TRBJ2-7|TRBV27
CASSFVQGGYEQYF
TGTGCCAGCAGTTTCGTGCAGGGTGGCTACGAGCAGTACTTC
>-|-|TRBJ2-2|TRBV27
CASMQGLGGELFF
TGTGCCAGCATGCAGGGCTTAGGCGGGGAGCTGTTTTTT